This passage covers 15 T cell receptor beta chains from one sample sequenced in a study of radiation and T cells in renal cell carcinoma. This sample's time point: blood 4 weeks post-SBRT, at nephrectomy. Regarding treatment: 15 Gy SBRT to primary tumor, nephrectomy 4 weeks later. TCRdb's copy holds only in-frame clones and misses some; the assay was immunoSEQ multiplex PCR. The profile covers under 200,000 clones, with approximately 90% appearing a single time and about 11% taken by the ten largest. The sequencing here drew on blood, taken from a patient whose treatment included radiotherapy and nephrectomy. The receptors were sampled from a woman aged 50 to 65 with renal cell carcinoma.

The chain joins TRBV6-6 to TRBJ1-1; D remains ambiguous. Germline V gene sequence: CDR1 MNHNY, CDR2 SVGAGI (reference sequence). CDR3 length: 15 amino acids. Deletions cut 10 bases from V and 4 bases from J, with 22 bases between. The CDR3 region is CATIPGGPGGTEAFF. As DNA, the CDR3 is TGTGCCACCATTCCCGGAGGGCCCGGTGGCACTGAAGCTTTCTTT.

This clone came up once. The chain couples TRBV29-1 to TRBJ2-7; D assignment may be TRBD1 or TRBD2 (5 bases each). CDR1 is SQVTM and CDR2 is ANQGSEA in the germline V gene. The CDR3 spans 12 residues. The V gene lost 2 bases and the J gene lost 4 bases, with 9 bases spanning the gap. CDR3 residues: CSVETGAYEQYF. The CDR3 region has the DNA TGCAGCGTTGAAACCGGGGCGTACGAGCAGTACTTC.

The CDR3 loop is CASSPLDASPLHF. Written as DNA, the CDR3 is TGTGCCAGCTCACCCCTAGACGCTTCACCCCTCCACTTT. The chain couples TRBV18 to TRBJ1-6, with D unclear. The V end was cut by 3 bases, the J end by 9 bases, with 9 bases between. The CDR3 covers 13 residues. CDR1 is KGHSH, CDR2 LQKENI, per germline.

The V and J genes are TRBV5-1 and TRBJ1-5; TRBD1 aligns across 7 bases. The germline gives CDR1 SGHRS, CDR2 YFSETQ. The CDR3 spans 14 residues. Germline trimming cut 0 bases from V and 6 bases from J; bases unmatched to any gene: 3. The CDR3 sequence: CASSLGQGSQPQHF. In DNA, the CDR3 is TGCGCCAGCAGCTTGGGACAGGGATCTCAGCCCCAGCATTTT.

This clone was counted once. This CDR3 is CASSLRVGGGEQFF. CDR3 nucleotides: TGTGCCAGCAGCCTTCGGGTTGGGGGCGGTGAGCAGTTCTTC. The V and J genes are TRBV28 and TRBJ2-1, with TRBD1 as a possible D gene (6 bases). Trimming removed 6 bases at V and 9 bases at J, with 18 bases between. The CDR3 extends over 14 amino acids. CDR1 is MDHEN, CDR2 SYDVKM, per germline.

Written as DNA, the CDR3 is TGCGCCAGCAGCGAGGCACAAGAGACCCAGTACTTC. Its protein product is CASSEAQETQYF. V gene TRBV5-1 combines with J gene TRBJ2-5, with D hard to call. Per germline, CDR1 SGHRS and CDR2 YFSETQ. V lost 4 bases and J 2 bases, leaving 6 bases between the germline ends. This CDR3 spans 12 amino acids.

V usage is TRBV19 and J usage is TRBJ1-6; D unresolved. Trimming removed 2 bases from V and 8 bases from J, with 10 bases in between. The germline CDR1 and CDR2 sequences are LNHDA and SQIVND (reference sequence). The CDR3 totals 14 residues. The CDR3 loop is CASSIRVWDSPLHF. In DNA, the CDR3 is TGTGCCAGTAGTATAAGGGTGTGGGATTCACCCCTCCACTTT.

The chain carries TRBV7-2 and TRBJ2-5; TRBD2 matches 7 bases. Germline V gene data show CDR1 as SGHTA and CDR2 as FQGNSA. The CDR3 consists of 14 residues. With V trimmed by 2 bases and J by 12 bases, 12 bases remained unmatched. The CDR3 DNA sequence: TGTGCCAGCAGCTTACGGGGGGACCTCCCTTCCGAGTACTTC. It encodes CASSLRGDLPSEYF.

This chain links TRBV29-1 with TRBJ1-2; D is uncertain. V dropped 7 bases and J dropped 8 bases, with 17 bases sitting between them. CDR3 length: 12 amino acids. The germline V gene encodes CDR1 SQVTM and CDR2 ANQGSEA. CDR3: CSASPNRGGYTF. The CDR3 nucleotides read TGCAGCGCCTCCCCCAACCGGGGAGGCTACACCTTC. Filled out from reference TRBV29-1 and TRBJ1-2, the complete variable domain reads SAVISQKPSRDICQRGTSLTIQCQVDSQVTMMFWYRQQPGQSLTLIATANQGSEATYESGFVIDKFPISRPNLTFSTLTVSNMSPEDSSIYLCSASPNRGGYTFGSGTRLTVV.

This clone appeared once. This sequence joins TRBV7-9 and TRBJ2-5, with TRBD2 matching over 8 bases. The CDR3 length is 17 residues. J was trimmed by 1 base and V by 4 bases; bases with no gene match: 11. From germline, CDR1 is SEHNR and CDR2 FQNEAQ (reference sequence). CDR3 protein: CASSSLGGLAAQETQYF. The CDR3 DNA follows: TGTGCCAGCAGCTCCCTCGGAGGACTAGCAGCCCAAGAGACCCAGTACTTC.

DNA of the CDR3: TGTGCCTGGAGTGTTGGAGCGGGGGGTACTGGAGATACGCAGTATTTT. Translated, it gives CAWSVGAGGTGDTQYF. The chain combines TRBV30 with TRBJ2-3; TRBD2 matches at 9 bases. V lost 0 bases and J lost 5; bases outside the gene matches: 9. This CDR3 has 16 amino acids. From germline, CDR1 is GTSNPN and CDR2 SVGIG (reference sequence).

The chain joins TRBV29-1 to TRBJ2-3, with 11 nucleotides matching TRBD2. Losses at the gene ends were 7 bases for V and 1 base for J; bases not matched to a gene: 7. Germline CDR1 reads SQVTM; CDR2 reads ANQGSEA. This CDR3 is 15 amino acids long. The CDR3 spells CSAQSTSGGTDTQYF. CDR3 in DNA: TGCAGCGCCCAGTCGACTAGCGGGGGCACAGATACGCAGTATTTT.

The gene calls are TRBV6-5 and TRBJ1-2; TRBD1 might be the D (5 bases). V was trimmed by 6 bases and J by 8 bases, leaving 10 bases between them. The germline V gene has CDR1 MNHEY and CDR2 SVGAGI. This CDR3 spans 11 amino acids. CDR3 DNA sequence: TGTGCCAGCAGGGCGTGGGACGGCTACACCTTC. It yields the protein CASRAWDGYTF.

In regard to this clone: Sequence at one end of the junction differs from germline and may be a read error. The J gene is TRBJ2-1, the V gene TRBV7-7; 8 bases match TRBD1. Germline lookup yields CDR1 SSHAT and CDR2 FNYEAQ (reference sequence). This CDR3 region has 13 residues. CDR3: CASSPDRGREQFF. CDR3 bases: TGTGCTAGCAGCCCCGACAGGGGAAGAGAGCAGTTCTTC.

The gene calls are TRBV11-3 and TRBJ2-1; TRBD2 matches at 7 bases. With V trimmed by 1 base and J by 8 bases, 8 bases remained unmatched. The CDR3 is 15 amino acids. The germline V gene encodes CDR1 SGHNT and CDR2 YENEEA. For the CDR3, the DNA is TGTGCCAGCAGCTTAGGGACTAGTGTCCTGGATGAGCAGTTCTTC. Amino acids: CASSLGTSVLDEQFF.